Below are 30 T cell receptor beta chains sequenced from a single sample in a study of blood T cell repertoires in COVID-19. Some clones are missing from TCRdb's copy, which holds only in-frame ones; the method was immunoSEQ multiplex PCR. The table records around 280,000 clones, around nine tenths of them present only once. The sample was PBMCs or T cells enriched from blood (not recorded which). The receptors stem from a woman in her thirties or forties who had recovered from COVID-19.

The CDR3, as DNA: TGTGCCAGCAGAGGGACTAGTATTCAGTTCTTC. It is translated as CASRGTSIQFF. The rearrangement uses TRBV2 and TRBJ2-1; the match to TRBD2 covers 8 bases. The germline CDR1 and CDR2 sequences are SNHLY and FYNNEI. With 6 bases clipped from V and 13 bases from J, the junction kept 5 bases outside the gene matches. The CDR3 has 11 residues. The variable domain in full, with the rest retrieved from reference TRBV2 and TRBJ2-1, is EPEVTQTPSHQVTQMGQEVILRCVPISNHLYFYWYRQILGQKVEFLVSFYNNEISEKSEIFDDQFSVERPDGSNFTLKIRSTKLEDSAMYFCASRGTSIQFFGPGTRLTVL.

The chain carries TRBV20-1 and TRBJ1-1; D is unresolved. Germline V gene data show CDR1 as DFQATT and CDR2 as SNEGSKA (reference sequence). The CDR3 is 11 residues long. Trimming took off 3 bases at V and 8 bases at J, with 10 bases between the two ends. CDR3 bases: TGCAGTGCTAGTACAGCCTTCGAAGCTTTCTTT. It encodes CSASTAFEAFF.

The chain links TRBV4-3 to TRBJ2-1, with 7 positions matching TRBD2. V lost 3 bases, J lost 15 bases, and 11 bases stayed unmatched. The CDR3 consists of 13 residues. CDR1 is LGHNA, CDR2 YSLEER, per germline. The CDR3 protein is CASSQDPREILFF. The CDR3 bases are TGCGCCAGCAGCCAGGACCCGCGGGAGATTCTGTTCTTC.

This chain connects TRBV4-2 to TRBJ1-2; 8 nucleotides line up with TRBD1. Germline V gives CDR1 LGHNA, CDR2 YNFKEQ. J was trimmed by 6 bases and V by 0 bases; bases with no gene match: 9. This CDR3 comprises 16 residues. The CDR3 here is CASSQDGGRGQDGYTF. CDR3 in DNA: TGTGCCAGCAGCCAAGACGGAGGCAGGGGGCAGGATGGCTACACCTTC.

The chain couples TRBV12-3 or TRBV12-4 to TRBJ2-3; D remains unclear. The CDR3 has 12 residues. V was shortened by 6 bases and J by 6 bases, with 10 bases between the two germline ends. CDR3 nucleotide sequence: TGTGCCAGCAGCACCGGGTGGGATACGCAGTATTTT. Amino acid sequence: CASSTGWDTQYF.

The chain has TRBV28 and TRBJ2-7, with a possible D match to TRBD1 (5 bases). Germline loops: CDR1 MDHEN, CDR2 SYDVKM. The CDR3 length is 13 residues. V lost 6 bases to trimming and J lost 7 bases, with 16 bases between them. CDR3 residues: CASRQTASREQYF. DNA of the CDR3: TGTGCCAGCAGGCAGACAGCTTCGAGGGAGCAGTACTTC.

The V call is TRBV15, the J call TRBJ1-5; D uncertain. Trimming stripped 4 bases from V and 0 bases from J, with 4 bases between. Germline V gene data show CDR1 as LNHNV and CDR2 as YYDKDF (reference sequence). CDR3 length equals 13 residues. The CDR3 bases are TGTGCCACCAGCATCTCTAGCAATCAGCCCCAGCATTTT. Its protein is CATSISSNQPQHF.

The chain carries TRBV6-2 or TRBV6-3 and TRBJ2-3, with 7 bases lining up with TRBD2. The V and J ends lost 2 bases and 1 base, in that order; junction bases with no gene match: 6. CDR3 length: 16 residues. CDR1 is MNHEY, CDR2 SVGEGT, per germline. The CDR3 sequence: CASSYPSGGGTDTQYF. The CDR3 nucleotides are TGTGCCAGCAGTTACCCTAGCGGAGGCGGCACAGATACGCAGTATTTT.

The rearrangement uses TRBV6-6 and TRBJ1-1; D is unresolved. The CDR3 runs to 13 residues. Germline V gene sequence: CDR1 MNHNY, CDR2 SVGAGI (reference sequence). The V and J ends lost 8 bases and 11 bases respectively, with 21 bases between them. The DNA for the CDR3 is TGTGCCAGCGCCGTTACGGTGGAGGACTACGCTTTCTTT. Its translation is CASAVTVEDYAFF.

This chain links TRBV9 with TRBJ2-2, with D tentatively TRBD1 (8 bases). The germline gives CDR1 SGDLS, CDR2 YYNGEE. The CDR3 consists of 14 residues. V was clipped by 4 bases and J by 5 bases, with 12 bases between them. The CDR3 DNA reads as TGTGCCAGCAGCATACAGGGGGGGACCGGGGAGCTGTTTTTT. This translates into CASSIQGGTGELFF.

This chain connects TRBV11-1 to TRBJ2-1, with D perhaps TRBD1 (5 bases). V was cut by 5 bases and J by 9 bases, with 11 bases left in between. Germline assignment: CDR1 SGHAT and CDR2 FQDESV (reference sequence). The CDR3 runs 12 residues. This CDR3 is CASSLSRGEQFF. The DNA for the CDR3 is TGTGCCAGCAGCCTCTCTAGGGGTGAGCAGTTCTTC.

The sample holds a few counts of this clone. The V gene is TRBV5-1, the J gene TRBJ2-7; possible D gene TRBD1, 7 bases. V was trimmed by 0 bases and J by 10 bases, leaving 20 bases between them. The CDR3 consists of 15 residues. Germline V CDR1 and CDR2: SGHRS, YFSETQ. The CDR3 DNA follows: TGCGCCAGCAGCTTGGTGGCAGGGGGGCCTACGAAACAGTACTTC. It is translated as CASSLVAGGPTKQYF.

As concerns this clone: This sample includes further DNA sequences coding for the same CDR3. J is TRBJ2-1 and V is TRBV6-2 or TRBV6-3; 8 positions match TRBD2. This CDR3 region has 15 residues. V shed 4 bases, J shed 1 base, and the junction held 3 bases outside the gene matches. In germline, CDR1 is MNHEY, CDR2 SVGEGT. CDR3 DNA sequence: TGTGCCAGCAGTTCAACTAGCGGTTCCTACAATGAGCAGTTCTTC. It translates to CASSSTSGSYNEQFF.

In nucleotides, the CDR3 is TGTGCCAGCTCACCCAAGGCCCAGGGGGAGACCCAGTACTTC. Translation: CASSPKAQGETQYF. V gene TRBV18 combines with J gene TRBJ2-5; D may be TRBD1 (6 bases). Per germline, CDR1 KGHSH and CDR2 LQKENI. This CDR3 has 14 amino acids. V was pared by 3 bases and J by 5 bases, with 13 bases between.

This clone appeared once. This chain connects TRBV7-8 to TRBJ2-7, with 7 nucleotides matching TRBD1. CDR3 length equals 14 residues. Trimming removed 3 bases from V and 0 bases from J; junction bases left unmatched: 2. From germline, CDR1 is SGHVS and CDR2 FQNEAQ. The CDR3 spells CASSFGTASYEQYF. The CDR3 bases are TGTGCCAGCAGCTTCGGGACAGCCTCCTACGAGCAGTACTTC.

This chain connects TRBV5-4 to TRBJ2-5; 7 bases map to TRBD1. After removal of 4 bases from V and 2 bases from J, the junction contained 2 bases not matched to a gene. The CDR3 covers 13 residues. Germline V gene sequence: CDR1 SGHNT, CDR2 YYREEE (reference sequence). The CDR3 protein is CASSPTGQETQYF. The CDR3 DNA follows: TGTGCCAGCAGCCCGACAGGGCAAGAGACCCAGTACTTC.

The chain employs TRBV11-2 and TRBJ2-1; the match to TRBD2 covers 10 bases. Germline V gene sequence: CDR1 SGHAT, CDR2 FQNNGV. V gave up 1 base and J gave up 5 bases; unmatched junction bases: 14. This CDR3 is built from 19 residues. CDR3 in DNA: TGTGCCAGCAGCTTAGGGTTTAGGGAGGGACTAGCGAAACACAATGAGCAGTTCTTC. It yields the protein CASSLGFREGLAKHNEQFF.

The J gene is TRBJ2-1, the V gene TRBV9; 8 nucleotides match TRBD2. CDR1 is SGDLS, CDR2 YYNGEE, per germline. CDR3 length: 16 amino acids. V shed 1 base, J shed 7 bases, and the junction held 10 bases outside the gene matches. The CDR3 DNA is TGTGCCAGCAGCGTATCCCCGGGAGGGCCGGGGAATGAGCAGTTCTTC. Residues: CASSVSPGGPGNEQFF.

The chain links TRBV7-2 to TRBJ2-1, with 10 bases matching TRBD2. The CDR3 runs to 15 residues. Germline CDR1 reads SGHTA; CDR2 reads FQGNSA. The V and J ends lost 0 bases and 9 bases, in that order; junction bases with no gene match: 5. The CDR3 loop is CASSLASLAGSEQFF. The CDR3 region has the DNA TGTGCCAGCAGCTTAGCGTCACTAGCGGGGAGTGAGCAGTTCTTC.

As for this clone: The identical CDR3 is also encoded by other nucleotide sequences in the sample. The chain is built from TRBV7-2 and TRBJ2-5, with 7 bases matching TRBD1. The CDR3 runs 13 residues. V lost 5 bases and J lost 2; bases outside the gene matches: 2. Germline CDR1 is SGHTA and CDR2 is FQGNSA. The CDR3 DNA sequence: TGTGCCAGCAGCCGGGACAGACAAGAGACCCAGTACTTC. Amino acids: CASSRDRQETQYF.

Only one count was recorded for this clone. The V and J genes are TRBV11-3 and TRBJ1-3, with 7 bases fitting TRBD1. V gave up 10 bases and J gave up 0 bases; unmatched junction bases: 6. The germline CDR1 and CDR2 sequences are SGHNT and YENEEA. The CDR3 sequence is 14 residues long. CDR3 residues: CATDRETSGNTIYF. In DNA form, the CDR3 reads TGTGCCACCGACAGGGAGACCTCTGGAAACACCATATATTTT.

The rearrangement links TRBV12-3 or TRBV12-4 to TRBJ1-5, with D possibly TRBD1 on 6 matching bases. Trimming removed 4 bases from V and 11 bases from J, with 15 bases in between. CDR3 size: 13 residues. CDR3 nucleotide sequence: TGTGCCAGCAGTTCGCTTGGGGGCCTAGCCCAGCATTTT. Amino acid sequence: CASSSLGGLAQHF.

The chain combines TRBV12-3 or TRBV12-4 with TRBJ1-5; no definite D call. The V gene lost 6 bases and the J gene lost 6 bases, with 12 bases spanning the gap. CDR3 length equals 13 residues. CDR3 sequence reads: CASSHGRGQPQHF. The CDR3 bases are TGTGCCAGCAGCCACGGGCGGGGTCAGCCCCAGCATTTT.

V and J are TRBV5-6 and TRBJ2-7, with a possible D match to TRBD2 (6 bases). With 4 bases removed from V and 8 bases from J, the gap between germline ends came to 22 bases. Germline V gene data show CDR1 as SGHDT and CDR2 as YYEEEE. This CDR3 comprises 15 residues. The DNA of the CDR3 is TGTGCCAGCAGCCGCGGGGTCACGGGGAGGTGGAAGCAGTACTTC. Translation gives CASSRGVTGRWKQYF. The full variable domain, rest sourced from reference TRBV5-6 and TRBJ2-7, is DAGVTQSPTHLIKTRGQQVTLRCSPKSGHDTVSWYQQALGQGPQFIFQYYEEEERQRGNFPDRFSGHQFPNYSSELNVNALLLGDSALYLCASSRGVTGRWKQYFGPGTRLTVT.

This chain links TRBV6-1 with TRBJ2-2; D possibly corresponds to TRBD2 (5 bases). The germline V gene encodes CDR1 MNHNS and CDR2 SASEGT. V shed 0 bases and J shed 1 base, with 9 bases lying between them. This CDR3 contains 16 residues. The CDR3 reads CASSEAIGLNTGELFF. DNA of the CDR3: TGTGCCAGCAGTGAAGCCATCGGACTGAACACCGGGGAGCTGTTTTTT.

The chain is built from TRBV10-3 and TRBJ2-2, with D possibly being TRBD2 (6 bases). The CDR3 loop spans 16 amino acids. Trimming pared 3 bases from V and 6 bases from J, leaving 17 bases between. Germline CDR1 ENHRY, CDR2 SYGVKD. CDR3 protein: CAISDSPGRGSGELFF. Here the CDR3 DNA reads TGTGCCATCAGTGACTCACCGGGACGGGGGTCCGGGGAGCTGTTTTTT.

The chain joins TRBV28 to TRBJ2-7; no clear D. The CDR3 has 13 residues. Trimming left V 5 bases short and J 4 bases short, with 12 bases between. The germline V gene encodes CDR1 MDHEN and CDR2 SYDVKM. Written as DNA, the CDR3 is TGTGCCAGCAGTACCATCCCCAGTTACGAGCAGTACTTC. It is translated as CASSTIPSYEQYF.

The chain has TRBV2 and TRBJ1-5, with D uncertain. The V and J ends lost 7 bases and 0 bases respectively, with 10 bases between them. Looked up from germline, CDR1 is SNHLY and CDR2 is FYNNEI. CDR3 length: 14 residues. The CDR3 DNA sequence: TGTGCCAGCAAGCGGGGAGATAGCAATCAGCCCCAGCATTTT. Translation gives CASKRGDSNQPQHF.

The chain is built from TRBV3-1 (or the pseudogene TRBV3-2) and TRBJ2-7; no clear D. With 5 bases removed from V and 8 bases from J, the gap between germline ends came to 7 bases. Per germline, CDR1 LGHDT and CDR2 YNNKEL (reference sequence). This CDR3 is built from 10 residues. The CDR3 DNA is TGTGCCAGCAGCGGCTCGAAGCAGTACTTC. Amino acids: CASSGSKQYF.

This chain joins TRBV28 and TRBJ2-7, with TRBD1 identical over 8 bases. J gave up 5 bases and V 4 bases, and 10 bases lay outside the gene matches. This CDR3 spans 15 amino acids. The germline gives CDR1 MDHEN, CDR2 SYDVKM. The CDR3 is CASSSPGTGAHEQYF. The CDR3 coding sequence is TGTGCCAGCAGTTCGCCCGGGACAGGCGCCCACGAGCAGTACTTC.